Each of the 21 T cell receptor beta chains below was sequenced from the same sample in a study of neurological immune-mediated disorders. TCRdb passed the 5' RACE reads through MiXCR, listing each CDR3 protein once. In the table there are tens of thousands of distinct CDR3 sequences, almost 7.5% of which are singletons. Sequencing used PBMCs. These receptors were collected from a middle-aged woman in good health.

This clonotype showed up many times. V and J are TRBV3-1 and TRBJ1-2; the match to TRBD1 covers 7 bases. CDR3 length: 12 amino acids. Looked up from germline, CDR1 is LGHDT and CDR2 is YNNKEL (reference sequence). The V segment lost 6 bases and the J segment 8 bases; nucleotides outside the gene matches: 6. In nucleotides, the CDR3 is TGTGCCAGCAGTACAGGGGTTGGCGGCTACACCTTC. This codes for CASSTGVGGYTF.

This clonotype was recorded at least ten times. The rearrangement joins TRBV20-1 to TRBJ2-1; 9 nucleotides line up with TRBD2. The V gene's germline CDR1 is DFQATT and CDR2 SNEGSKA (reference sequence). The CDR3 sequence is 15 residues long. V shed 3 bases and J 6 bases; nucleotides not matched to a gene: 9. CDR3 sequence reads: CSARGPGLASNEQFF. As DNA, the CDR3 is TGCAGTGCTAGGGGACCGGGACTAGCATCCAATGAGCAGTTCTTC.

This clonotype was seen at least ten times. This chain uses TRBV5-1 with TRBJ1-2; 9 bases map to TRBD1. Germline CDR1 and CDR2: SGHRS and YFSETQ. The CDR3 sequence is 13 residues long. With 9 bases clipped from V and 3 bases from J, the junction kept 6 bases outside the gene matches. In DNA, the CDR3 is TGCGCCACCGGGACAGGGAATGACTATGGCTACACCTTC. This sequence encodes CATGTGNDYGYTF.

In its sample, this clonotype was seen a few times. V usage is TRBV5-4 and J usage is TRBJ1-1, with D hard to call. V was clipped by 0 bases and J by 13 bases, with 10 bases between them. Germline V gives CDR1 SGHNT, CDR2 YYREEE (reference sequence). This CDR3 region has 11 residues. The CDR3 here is CASSLDGKVFF. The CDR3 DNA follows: TGTGCCAGCAGCTTGGACGGGAAAGTTTTCTTT.

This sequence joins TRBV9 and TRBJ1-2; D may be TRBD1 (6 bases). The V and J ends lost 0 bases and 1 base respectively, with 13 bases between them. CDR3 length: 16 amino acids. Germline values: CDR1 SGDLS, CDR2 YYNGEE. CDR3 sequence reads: CASSVGGTSRNYGYTF. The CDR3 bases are TGTGCCAGCAGCGTAGGCGGGACATCACGTAACTATGGCTACACCTTC.

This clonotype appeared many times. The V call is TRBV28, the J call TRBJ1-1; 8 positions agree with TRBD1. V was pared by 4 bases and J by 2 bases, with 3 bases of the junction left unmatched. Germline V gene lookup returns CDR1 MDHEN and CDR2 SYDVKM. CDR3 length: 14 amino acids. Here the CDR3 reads CASSSDRVNTEAFF. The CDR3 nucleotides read TGTGCCAGCAGTTCGGACAGGGTTAACACTGAAGCTTTCTTT. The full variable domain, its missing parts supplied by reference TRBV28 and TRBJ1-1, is DVKVTQSSRYLVKRTGEKVFLECVQDMDHENMFWYRQDPGLGLRLIYFSYDVKMKEKGDIPEGYSVSREKKERFSLILESASTNQTSMYLCASSSDRVNTEAFFGQGTRLTVV.

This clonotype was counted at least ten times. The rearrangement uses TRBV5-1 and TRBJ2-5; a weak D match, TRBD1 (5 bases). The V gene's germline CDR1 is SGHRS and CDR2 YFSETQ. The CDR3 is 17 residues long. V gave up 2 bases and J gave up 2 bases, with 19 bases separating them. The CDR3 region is CASSFSEGVRYQETQYF. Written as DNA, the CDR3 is TGCGCCAGCAGCTTCTCGGAAGGGGTCAGATATCAAGAGACCCAGTACTTC.

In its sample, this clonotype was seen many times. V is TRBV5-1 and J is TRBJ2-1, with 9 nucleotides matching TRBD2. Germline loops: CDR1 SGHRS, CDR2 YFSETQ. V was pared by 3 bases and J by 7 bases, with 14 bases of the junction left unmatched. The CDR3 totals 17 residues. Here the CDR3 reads CASSSGALAGAGNEQFF. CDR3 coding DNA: TGCGCCAGCAGCTCTGGCGCCTTAGCGGGGGCGGGGAATGAGCAGTTCTTC.

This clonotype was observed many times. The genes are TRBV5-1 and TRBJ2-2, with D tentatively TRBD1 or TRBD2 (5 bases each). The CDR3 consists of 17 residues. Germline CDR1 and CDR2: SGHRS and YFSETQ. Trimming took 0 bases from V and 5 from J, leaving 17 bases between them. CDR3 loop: CASSLGGRRRETGELFF. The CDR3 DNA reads TGCGCCAGCAGCTTGGGGGGACGCCGAAGGGAAACCGGGGAGCTGTTTTTT.

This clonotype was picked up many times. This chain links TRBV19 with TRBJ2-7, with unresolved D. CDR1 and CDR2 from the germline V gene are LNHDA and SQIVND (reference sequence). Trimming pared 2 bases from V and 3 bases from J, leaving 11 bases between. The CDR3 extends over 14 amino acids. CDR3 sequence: CASSIQGFRYEQYF. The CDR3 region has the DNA TGTGCCAGTAGTATACAAGGATTCCGCTACGAGCAGTACTTC.

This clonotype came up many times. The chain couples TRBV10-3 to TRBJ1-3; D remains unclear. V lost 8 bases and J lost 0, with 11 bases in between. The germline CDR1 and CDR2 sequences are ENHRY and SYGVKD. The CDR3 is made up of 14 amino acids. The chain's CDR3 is CAIRHPFSGNTIYF. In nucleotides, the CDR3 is TGTGCCATCCGGCACCCCTTCTCTGGAAACACCATATATTTT.

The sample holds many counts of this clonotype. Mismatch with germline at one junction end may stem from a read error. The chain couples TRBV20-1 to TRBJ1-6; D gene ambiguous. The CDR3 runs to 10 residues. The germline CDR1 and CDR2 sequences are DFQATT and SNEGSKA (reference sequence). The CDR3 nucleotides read TGCAGTGCAAGAGGACGGGCCCTCCACTTT. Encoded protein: CSARGRALHF.

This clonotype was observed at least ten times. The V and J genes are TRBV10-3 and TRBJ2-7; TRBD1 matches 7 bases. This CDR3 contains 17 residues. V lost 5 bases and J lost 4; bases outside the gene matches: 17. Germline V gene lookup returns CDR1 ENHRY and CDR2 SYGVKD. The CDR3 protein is CAISFQIKGTEIYEQYF. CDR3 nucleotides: TGTGCCATCAGTTTTCAAATCAAGGGGACAGAGATATACGAGCAGTACTTC.

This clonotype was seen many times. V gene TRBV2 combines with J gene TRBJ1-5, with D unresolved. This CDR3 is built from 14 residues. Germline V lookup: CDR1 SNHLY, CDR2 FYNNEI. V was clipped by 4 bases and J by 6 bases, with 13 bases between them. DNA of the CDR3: TGTGCCAGCAGTGCGGGTGATAGCGGTCAGCCCCAGCATTTT. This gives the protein CASSAGDSGQPQHF.

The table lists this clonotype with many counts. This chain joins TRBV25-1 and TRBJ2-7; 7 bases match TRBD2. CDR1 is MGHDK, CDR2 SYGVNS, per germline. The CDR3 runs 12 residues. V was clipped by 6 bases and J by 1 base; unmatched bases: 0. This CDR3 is CASRGGSYEQYF. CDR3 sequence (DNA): TGTGCCAGCAGGGGGGGGTCCTACGAGCAGTACTTC.

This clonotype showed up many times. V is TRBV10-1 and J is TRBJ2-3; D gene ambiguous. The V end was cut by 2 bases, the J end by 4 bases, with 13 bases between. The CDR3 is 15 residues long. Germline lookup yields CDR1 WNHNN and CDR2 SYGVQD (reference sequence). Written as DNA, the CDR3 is TGCGCCAGCAGTGAGGTGGGCTTTAATTCAGATACGCAGTATTTT. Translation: CASSEVGFNSDTQYF.

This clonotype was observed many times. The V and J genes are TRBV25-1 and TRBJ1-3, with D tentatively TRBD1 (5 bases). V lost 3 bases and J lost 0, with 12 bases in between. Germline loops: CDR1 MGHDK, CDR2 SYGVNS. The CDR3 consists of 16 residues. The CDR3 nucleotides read TGTGCCAGCAGTGACCCCGCCGGACACTCTGGAAACACCATATATTTT. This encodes CASSDPAGHSGNTIYF. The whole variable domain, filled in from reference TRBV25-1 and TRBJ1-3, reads EADIYQTPRYLVIGTGKKITLECSQTMGHDKMYWYQQDPGMELHLIHYSYGVNSTEKGDLSSESTVSRIRTEHFPLTLESARPSHTSQYLCASSDPAGHSGNTIYFGEGSWLTVV.

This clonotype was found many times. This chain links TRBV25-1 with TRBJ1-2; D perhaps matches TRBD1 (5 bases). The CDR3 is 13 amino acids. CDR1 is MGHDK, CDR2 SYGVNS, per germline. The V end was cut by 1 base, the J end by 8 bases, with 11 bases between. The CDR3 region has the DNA TGTGCCAGCAGTGAATTTAGGGGTGGAGGCTACACCTTC. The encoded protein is CASSEFRGGGYTF.

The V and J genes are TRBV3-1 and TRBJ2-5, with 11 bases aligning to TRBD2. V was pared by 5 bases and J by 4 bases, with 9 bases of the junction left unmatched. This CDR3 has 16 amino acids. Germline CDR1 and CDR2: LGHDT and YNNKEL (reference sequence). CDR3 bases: TGTGCCAGCAGCTTGTCCTTAGCGGGGGGGCGAGAGACCCAGTACTTC. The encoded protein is CASSLSLAGGRETQYF.

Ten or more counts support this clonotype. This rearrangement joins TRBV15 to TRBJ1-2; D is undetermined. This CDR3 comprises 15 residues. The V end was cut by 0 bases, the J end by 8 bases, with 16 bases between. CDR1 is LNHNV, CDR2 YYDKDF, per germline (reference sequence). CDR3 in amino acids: CATSRDLGWRYGYTF. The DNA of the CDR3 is TGTGCCACCAGCAGAGATCTGGGTTGGCGCTACGGCTACACCTTC.

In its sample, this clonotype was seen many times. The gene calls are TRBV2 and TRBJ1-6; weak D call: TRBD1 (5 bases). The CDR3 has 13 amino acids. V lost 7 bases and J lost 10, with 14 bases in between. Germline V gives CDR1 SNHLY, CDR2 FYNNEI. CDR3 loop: CASTYSGGSPLHF. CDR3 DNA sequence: TGTGCCAGCACCTACAGCGGGGGGTCACCCCTCCACTTT.